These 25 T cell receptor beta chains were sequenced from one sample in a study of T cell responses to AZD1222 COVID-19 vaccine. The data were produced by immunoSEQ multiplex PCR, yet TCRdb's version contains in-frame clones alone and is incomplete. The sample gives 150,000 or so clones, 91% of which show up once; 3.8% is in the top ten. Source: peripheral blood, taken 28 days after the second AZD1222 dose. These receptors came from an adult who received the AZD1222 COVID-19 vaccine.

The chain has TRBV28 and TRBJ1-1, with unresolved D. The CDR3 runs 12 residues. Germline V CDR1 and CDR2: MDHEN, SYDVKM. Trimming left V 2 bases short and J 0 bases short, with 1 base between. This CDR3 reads CASSLVNTEAFF. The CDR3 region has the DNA TGTGCCAGCAGTTTAGTGAACACTGAAGCTTTCTTT.

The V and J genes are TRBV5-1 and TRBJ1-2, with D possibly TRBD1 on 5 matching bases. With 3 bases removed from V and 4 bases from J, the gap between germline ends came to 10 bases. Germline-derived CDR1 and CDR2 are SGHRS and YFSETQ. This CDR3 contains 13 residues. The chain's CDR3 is CASSWQGPYGYTF. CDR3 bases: TGCGCCAGCAGCTGGCAGGGACCCTATGGCTACACCTTC.

In DNA form, the CDR3 reads TGTGCCAGCAGCCCCGGGAGGTCCGATGGCTACACCTTC. Protein: CASSPGRSDGYTF. This rearrangement joins TRBV7-9 to TRBJ1-2; the D is unclear. Germline CDR1 is SEHNR and CDR2 is FQNEAQ (reference sequence). The CDR3 spans 13 residues. Trimming removed 5 bases at V and 6 bases at J, with 13 bases between.

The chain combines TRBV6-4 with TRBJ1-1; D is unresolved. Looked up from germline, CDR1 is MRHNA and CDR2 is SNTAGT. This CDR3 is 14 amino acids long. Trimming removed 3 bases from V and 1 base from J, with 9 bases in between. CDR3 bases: TGTGCCAGCAGTGAGCGGACGGAGAACACTGAAGCTTTCTTT. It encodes CASSERTENTEAFF.

The CDR3 nucleotides are TGTGCCAGCAGTTTAAGGCTCCTGGGTAATTCACCCCTCCACTTT. It is translated as CASSLRLLGNSPLHF. V is TRBV27 and J is TRBJ1-6; unclear D gene. Germline V gene lookup returns CDR1 MNHEY and CDR2 SMNVEV (reference sequence). The CDR3 runs 15 residues. The V end lost 2 bases, the J end lost 6 bases, and 11 bases lay between the germline ends.

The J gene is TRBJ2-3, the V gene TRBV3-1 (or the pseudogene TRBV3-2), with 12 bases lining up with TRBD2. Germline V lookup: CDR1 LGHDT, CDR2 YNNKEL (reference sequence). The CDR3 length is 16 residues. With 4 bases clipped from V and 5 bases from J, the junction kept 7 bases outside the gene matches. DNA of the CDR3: TGTGCCAGCAGCCTCGGACTAGCGGGAAAAGGAGATACGCAGTATTTT. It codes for CASSLGLAGKGDTQYF.

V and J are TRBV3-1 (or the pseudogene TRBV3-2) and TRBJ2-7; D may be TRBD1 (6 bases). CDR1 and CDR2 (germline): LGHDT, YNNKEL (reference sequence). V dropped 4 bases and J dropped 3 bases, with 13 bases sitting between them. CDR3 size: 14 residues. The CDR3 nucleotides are TGTGCCAGCAGCCGGAAGGGGGATATCTACGAGCAGTACTTC. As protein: CASSRKGDIYEQYF.

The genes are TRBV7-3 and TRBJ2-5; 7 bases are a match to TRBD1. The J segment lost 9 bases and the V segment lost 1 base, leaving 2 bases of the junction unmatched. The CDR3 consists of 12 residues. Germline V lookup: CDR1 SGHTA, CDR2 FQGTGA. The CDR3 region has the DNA TGTGCCAGCAGCTTAAGTCAGGGGGCCCAGTACTTC. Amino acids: CASSLSQGAQYF.

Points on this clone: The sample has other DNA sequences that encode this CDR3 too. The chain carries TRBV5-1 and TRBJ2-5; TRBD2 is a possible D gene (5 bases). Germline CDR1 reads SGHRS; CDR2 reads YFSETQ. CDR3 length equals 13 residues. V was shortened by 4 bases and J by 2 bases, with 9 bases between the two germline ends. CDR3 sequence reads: CASSPTGQETQYF. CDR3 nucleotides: TGCGCCAGCAGCCCGACGGGGCAAGAGACCCAGTACTTC. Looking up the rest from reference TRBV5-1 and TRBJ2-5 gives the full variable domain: KAGVTQTPRYLIKTRGQQVTLSCSPISGHRSVSWYQQTPGQGLQFLFEYFSETQRNKGNFPGRFSGRQFSNSRSEMNVSTLELGDSALYLCASSPTGQETQYFGPGTRLLVL.

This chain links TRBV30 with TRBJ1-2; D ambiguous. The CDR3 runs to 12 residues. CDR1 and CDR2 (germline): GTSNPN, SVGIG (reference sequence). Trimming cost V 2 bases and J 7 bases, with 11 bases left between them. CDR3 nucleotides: TGTGCCTGGAGTACCCGGGTGGGTGGCTACACCTTC. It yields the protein CAWSTRVGGYTF.

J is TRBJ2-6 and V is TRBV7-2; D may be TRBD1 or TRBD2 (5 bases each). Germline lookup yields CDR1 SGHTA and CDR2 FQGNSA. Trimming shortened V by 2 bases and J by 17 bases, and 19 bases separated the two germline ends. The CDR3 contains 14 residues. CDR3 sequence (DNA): TGTGCCAGCAGCTTACGTCGGGACGGCAAACTCTTGACTTTC. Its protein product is CASSLRRDGKLLTF.

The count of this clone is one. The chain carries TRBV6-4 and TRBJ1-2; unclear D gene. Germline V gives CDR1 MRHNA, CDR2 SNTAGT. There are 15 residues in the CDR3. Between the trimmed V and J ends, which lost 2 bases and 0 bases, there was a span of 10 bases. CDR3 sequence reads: CASSDGRFPNYGYTF. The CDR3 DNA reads TGTGCCAGCAGTGACGGGAGATTCCCTAACTATGGCTACACCTTC.

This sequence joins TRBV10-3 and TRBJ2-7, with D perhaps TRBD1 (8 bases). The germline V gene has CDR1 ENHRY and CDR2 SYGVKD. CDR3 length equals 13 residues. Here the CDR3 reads CASGTGEDYEQYF. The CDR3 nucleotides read TGTGCAAGCGGGACAGGTGAGGACTACGAGCAGTACTTC.

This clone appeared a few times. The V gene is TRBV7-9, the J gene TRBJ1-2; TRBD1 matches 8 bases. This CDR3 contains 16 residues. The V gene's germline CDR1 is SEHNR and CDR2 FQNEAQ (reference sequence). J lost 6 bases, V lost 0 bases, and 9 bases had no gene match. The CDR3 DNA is TGTGCCAGCAGCTTAGCGCTGCAGGGGGCTTCGGATGGCTACACCTTC. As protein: CASSLALQGASDGYTF.

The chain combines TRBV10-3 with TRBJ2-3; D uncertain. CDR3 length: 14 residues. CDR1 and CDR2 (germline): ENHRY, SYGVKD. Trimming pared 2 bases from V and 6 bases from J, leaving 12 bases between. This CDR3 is CAISENRIADTQYF. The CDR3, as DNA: TGTGCCATCAGTGAGAACCGGATAGCCGATACGCAGTATTTT.

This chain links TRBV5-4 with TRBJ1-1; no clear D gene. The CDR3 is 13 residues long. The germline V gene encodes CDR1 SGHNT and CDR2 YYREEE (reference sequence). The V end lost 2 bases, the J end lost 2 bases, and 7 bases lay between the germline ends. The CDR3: CASSLGPNTEAFF. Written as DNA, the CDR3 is TGTGCCAGCAGCTTAGGGCCTAACACTGAAGCTTTCTTT. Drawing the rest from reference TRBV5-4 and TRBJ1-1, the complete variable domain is ETGVTQSPTHLIKTRGQQVTLRCSSQSGHNTVSWYQQALGQGPQFIFQYYREEENGRGNFPPRFSGLQFPNYSSELNVNALELDDSALYLCASSLGPNTEAFFGQGTRLTVV.

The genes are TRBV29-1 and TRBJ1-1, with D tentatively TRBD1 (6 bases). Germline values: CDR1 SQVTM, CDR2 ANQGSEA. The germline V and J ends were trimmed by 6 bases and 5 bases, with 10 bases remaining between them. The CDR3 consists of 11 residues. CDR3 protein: CSVLRGTEAFF. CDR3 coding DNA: TGCAGCGTCCTCAGGGGTACTGAAGCTTTCTTT.

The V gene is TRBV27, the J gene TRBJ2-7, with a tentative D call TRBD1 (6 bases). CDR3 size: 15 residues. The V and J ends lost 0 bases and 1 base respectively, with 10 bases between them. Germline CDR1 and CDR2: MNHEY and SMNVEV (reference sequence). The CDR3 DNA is TGTGCCAGCAGTTTATCAAGGGGGTCTTCCTACGAGCAGTACTTC. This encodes CASSLSRGSSYEQYF.

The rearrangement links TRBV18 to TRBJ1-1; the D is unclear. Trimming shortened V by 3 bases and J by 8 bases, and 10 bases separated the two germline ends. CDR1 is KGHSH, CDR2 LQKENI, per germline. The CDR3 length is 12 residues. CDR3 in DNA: TGTGCCAGCTCACCCTCGACTTACGAAGCTTTCTTT. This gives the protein CASSPSTYEAFF. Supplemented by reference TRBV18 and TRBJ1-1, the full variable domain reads NAGVMQNPRHLVRRRGQEARLRCSPMKGHSHVYWYRQLPEEGLKFMVYLQKENIIDESGMPKERFSAEFPKEGPSILRIQQVVRGDSAAYFCASSPSTYEAFFGQGTRLTVV.

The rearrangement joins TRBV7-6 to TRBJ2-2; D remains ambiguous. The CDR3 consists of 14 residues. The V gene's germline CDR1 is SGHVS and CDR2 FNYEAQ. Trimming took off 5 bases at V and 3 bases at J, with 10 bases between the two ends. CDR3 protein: CASSPPADTGELFF. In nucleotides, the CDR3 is TGTGCCAGCAGCCCCCCGGCGGACACCGGGGAGCTGTTTTTT.

The CDR3, as DNA: TGTGCCAGTAGTATAGTTGGCGCAGGCTATGGCTACACCTTC. Translation gives CASSIVGAGYGYTF. This chain joins TRBV19 and TRBJ1-2; D not certain. CDR3 length equals 14 residues. Germline loops: CDR1 LNHDA, CDR2 SQIVND (reference sequence). Trimming took off 1 base at V and 4 bases at J, with 10 bases between the two ends.

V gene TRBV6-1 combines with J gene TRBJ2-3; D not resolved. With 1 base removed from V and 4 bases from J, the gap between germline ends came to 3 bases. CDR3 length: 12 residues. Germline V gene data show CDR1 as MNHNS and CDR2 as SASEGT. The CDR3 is CASSEGSDTQYF. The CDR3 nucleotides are TGTGCCAGCAGTGAAGGGTCAGATACGCAGTATTTT.

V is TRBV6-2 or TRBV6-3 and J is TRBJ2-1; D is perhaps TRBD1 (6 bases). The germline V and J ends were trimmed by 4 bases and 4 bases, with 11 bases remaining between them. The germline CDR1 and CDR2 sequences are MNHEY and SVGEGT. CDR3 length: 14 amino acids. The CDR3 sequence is CASSFVQGYNEQFF. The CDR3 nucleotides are TGTGCCAGCAGTTTTGTTCAGGGGTACAATGAGCAGTTCTTC.

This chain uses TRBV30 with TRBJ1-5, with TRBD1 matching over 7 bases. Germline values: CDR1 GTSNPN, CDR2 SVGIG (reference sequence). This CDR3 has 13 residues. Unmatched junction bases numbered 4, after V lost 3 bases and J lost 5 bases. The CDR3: CAWSRGSYQPQHF. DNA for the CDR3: TGTGCCTGGAGCAGGGGGAGCTATCAGCCCCAGCATTTT. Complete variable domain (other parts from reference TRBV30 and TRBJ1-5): SQTIHQWPATLVQPVGSPLSLECTVEGTSNPNLYWYRQAAGRGLQLLFYSVGIGQISSEVPQNLSASRPQDRQFILSSKKLLLSDSGFYLCAWSRGSYQPQHFGDGTRLSIL.

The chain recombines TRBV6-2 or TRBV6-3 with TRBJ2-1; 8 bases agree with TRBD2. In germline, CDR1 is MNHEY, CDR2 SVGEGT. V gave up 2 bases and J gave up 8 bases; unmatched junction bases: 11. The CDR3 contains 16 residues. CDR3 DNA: TGTGCCAGCAGTTACCAGCGGACTAGCCGGCGTCATGAGCAGTTCTTC. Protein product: CASSYQRTSRRHEQFF.